The clone carrying this TCR beta chain was seen many times. Trimming took off 1 base at V and 6 bases at J, with 13 bases between the two ends. The germline V gene encodes CDR1 SGHVS and CDR2 FQNEAQ. The CDR3 spans 15 residues. This sample was included in a study of early T cells in non-severe SARS-CoV-2 infection. Individual cDNA molecules each received unique molecular identifiers attached to them. TCRdb reprocessed the 5' RACE reads via MiXCR and lists one record per CDR3 protein. The repertoire holds 50,000 to 55,000 distinct CDR3 sequences, with more than 9% as singletons. The J gene is TRBJ2-1, the V gene TRBV7-8, with D perhaps matching TRBD1 (5 bases). The sequence came from an adult who was a healthcare worker with PCR-confirmed SARS-CoV-2 infection or an uninfected control (not recorded which). Input material: whole blood. The CDR3 DNA follows: TGTGCCAGCAGCTTAGTACCAGGGTTTTCCAATGAGCAGTTCTTC. It specifies CASSLVPGFSNEQFF. Based on the CDR3 plus reference TRBV7-8 and TRBJ2-1, the full variable domain is GAGVSQSPRYKVAKRGQDVALRCDPISGHVSLFWYQQALGQGPEFLTYFQNEAQLDKSGLPSDRFFAERPEGSVSTLKIQRTQQEDSAVYLCASSLVPGFSNEQFFGPGTRLTVL.